What follows are 6 T cell receptor beta chains derived from one specimen sequenced in a study of vaccination and CD4 T cells after COVID-19 (dated by TCRdb to between 2021 and 2024). The sample's treatment or condition, from its label and the paper: approximately nine-day PBMC culture with coronavirus spike peptide pools or control peptides (ViraFEST assay). The library came from PCR. The data were produced on an Illumina iSeq 100. DNA from cultured CD4+ T cells was subjected to TCR sequencing with the Oncomine TCR Beta short-read assay at the Johns Hopkins FTIC core. The public reads were run again by TCRdb, first through fastp at Q25 and then through MiXCR, and only productive beta chains were kept. Records with the same CDR3 protein are collapsed into one entry carrying the most frequent genes and DNA. Counted in this sample were tens of thousands of distinct CDR3 sequences; 70% of them appeared once. Jointly, the top ten make up approximately 9% of the sample.

For these receptors, no antigen is known. Sequencing used CD4+ T cells from blood, cultured in vitro. The origin of the receptors is a human donor who had recovered from COVID-19.

V gene TRBV12-3 or TRBV12-4 combines with J gene TRBJ1-2; unclear D gene. This CDR3 has 13 amino acids. The V and J ends lost 7 bases and 3 bases respectively, with 12 bases between them. The CDR3 DNA reads TGTGCCAGCACCTCGGACTCTTACTATGGCTACACCTTC. Its protein is CASTSDSYYGYTF.

This chain joins TRBV28 and TRBJ1-2; D gene ambiguous. The CDR3 is 11 residues long. V was trimmed by 6 bases and J by 9 bases, leaving 11 bases between them. Germline CDR1 is MDHEN and CDR2 is SYDVKM. CDR3 sequence reads: CASRLTYSYTF. In nucleotides, the CDR3 is TGTGCCAGCAGATTGACATACAGCTACACCTTC.

DNA for the CDR3: TGTGCCAGTAGTAATCTGCTCCTGATGAACACTGAAGCTTTCTTT. Its translation: CASSNLLLMNTEAFF. J is TRBJ1-1 and V is TRBV19; D call uncertain. The CDR3 has 15 residues. The V end was cut by 4 bases, the J end by 0 bases, with 12 bases between. The germline CDR1 and CDR2 sequences are LNHDA and SQIVND (reference sequence).

CDR3 nucleotide sequence: TGCAGTGCTAGTCTAGTCGGCACCGGGGAGCTGTTTTTT. Its protein product is CSASLVGTGELFF. The V call is TRBV20-1, the J call TRBJ2-2; D is uncertain. Trimming cost V 3 bases and J 4 bases, with 9 bases left between them. The germline V gene has CDR1 DFQATT and CDR2 SNEGSKA (reference sequence). CDR3 length: 13 amino acids.

V is TRBV4-2 and J is TRBJ2-2, with 12 bases identical to TRBD2. The CDR3 totals 19 residues. J gave up 6 bases and V 0 bases, and 11 bases lay outside the gene matches. Germline CDR1 reads LGHNA; CDR2 reads YNFKEQ. The CDR3 region is CASSQDSPFTSGGSGELFF. The CDR3 nucleotides are TGTGCCAGCAGCCAAGATTCCCCCTTTACTAGCGGGGGGTCCGGGGAGCTGTTTTTT.

The chain is built from TRBV19 and TRBJ1-1, with TRBD1 as a possible D gene (5 bases). Trimming removed 7 bases at V and 2 bases at J, with 8 bases between. Germline CDR1 LNHDA, CDR2 SQIVND (reference sequence). The CDR3 runs 12 residues. This CDR3 is CASKGRNTEAFF. The CDR3 DNA follows: TGTGCCAGTAAGGGGAGAAACACTGAAGCTTTCTTT.